These T cell receptor beta chains were read from a single sample in a study of blood T cell repertoires in COVID-19. Sequencing was performed with immunoSEQ multiplex PCR; in TCRdb, only in-frame clones are kept and a portion is missing. Altogether some 130,000 clones are present, 86% being singletons, with the ten largest covering approximately 2.2%. The specimen was PBMCs or T cells enriched from blood (not recorded which). The source is a woman aged 45-65 years who had recovered from COVID-19. Both conserved end residues are part of each CDR3. The D gene is left open where the match is weak. Part of the rows lack a size; the others show once, few, many or a class for expanded clones.

v_gene	j_gene	abundance	d_gene	CDR3nt	CDR3aa
TRBV9	TRBJ1-1	-	-	TGTGCCAGCAGCGTAGACATCCTGGACACTGAAGCTTTCTTT	CASSVDILDTEAFF
TRBV27	TRBJ1-2	-	-	TGTGCCAGCAGGCCAACAACAAACTATGGCTACACCTTC	CASRPTTNYGYTF
TRBV30	TRBJ2-5	-	-	TGTGCCTGGAGTGCCAGGGTTCGAGAGACCCAGTACTTC	CAWSARVRETQYF
TRBV11-3	TRBJ2-3	-	TRBD1	TGTGCCAGCAGCTTAAGGACTGACAGGGACACAGATACGCAGTATTTT	CASSLRTDRDTDTQYF
TRBV12-3/TRBV12-4	TRBJ2-2	-	-	TGTGCCAGCATGTCGGCCGGGGAGCTGTTTTTT	CASMSAGELFF
TRBV12-3/TRBV12-4	TRBJ1-1	-	-	TGTGCCAGCAGTTTAACCGCGACTGAAGCTTTCTTT	CASSLTATEAFF
TRBV10-1	TRBJ2-2	-	-	TGCGCCAGCAGTGAGTCGTTAGCCGGGGAGCTGTTTTTT	CASSESLAGELFF
TRBV27	TRBJ1-5	-	-	TGTGCCAGCAGTTGGGAGTATAGCAATCAGCCCCAGCATTTT	CASSWEYSNQPQHF
TRBV27	TRBJ2-7	-	TRBD1	TGTGCCAGCAGTCCGTGGGACAGCACCTACGAGCAGTACTTC	CASSPWDSTYEQYF
TRBV15	TRBJ2-2	once	TRBD2	TGTGCCACCAGCAGAGATATAACTAGCGGGGCCACCACCGGGGAGCTGTTTTTT	CATSRDITSGATTGELFF
TRBV25-1	TRBJ1-2	-	-	TGTGCCAGCAGTGACCGGCGGGCGGACTATGGCTACACCTTC	CASSDRRADYGYTF
TRBV11-2	TRBJ1-2	-	-	TGTGCCAGCAGCCCGAGAGGGGGGGGAGGCGGCTACACCTTC	CASSPRGGGGGYTF
TRBV24-1	TRBJ1-2	-	-	TGTGCCACCAGTGGGGCGACTAACTATGGCTACACCTTC	CATSGATNYGYTF
TRBV2	TRBJ2-3	-	TRBD2	TGTGCCAGCAGAGGACTAGCGGGGGGAGGTGATACGCAGTATTTT	CASRGLAGGGDTQYF
TRBV20-1	TRBJ1-1	-	-	TGCAGTGCTAGTCAAACACAGGGTATGAACACTGAAGCTTTCTTT	CSASQTQGMNTEAFF
TRBV3-1/TRBV3-2	TRBJ1-6	few	TRBD1	TGTGCCAGCAGCCAAGGGAGAGGGGGCCCCCTCCACTTT	CASSQGRGGPLHF
TRBV11-2	TRBJ2-3	-	TRBD1	TGTGCCAGCAGGTCCTTCCGGGACAGGACTTACGATACGCAGTATTTT	CASRSFRDRTYDTQYF
TRBV28	TRBJ1-3	-	-	TGTGCCAGCAGTAGTCAGGGATACGCTCTGATAGGAAACACCATATATTTT	CASSSQGYALIGNTIYF
TRBV12-1	TRBJ2-2	-	-	TGTGCCAGCAGCCTGGGGACTAGCGGGGCCCCGAACACCGGGGAGCTGTTTTTT	CASSLGTSGAPNTGELFF
TRBV11-2	TRBJ2-7	-	-	TGTGCCAGCACTCAAACACAGGGTGCTGGGGAGCAGTACTTC	CASTQTQGAGEQYF
TRBV5-8	TRBJ1-1	-	-	TGTGCCAGCAGCTTGGGGGGCGAAGCTTTCTTT	CASSLGGEAFF
TRBV5-1	TRBJ1-3	-	-	TGCGCCAGCAGCTTGGGGCAGTCCTCTGGAAACACCATATATTTT	CASSLGQSSGNTIYF
TRBV7-2	TRBJ2-7	few	TRBD1	TGTGCCAGCAGCCCAACGACAGGGCGCGAGCAGTACTTC	CASSPTTGREQYF
TRBV5-1	TRBJ1-1	-	-	TGCGCCAGCAGCTTGGCCTTTATGACAGCGAACACTGAAGCTTTCTTT	CASSLAFMTANTEAFF
TRBV11-2	TRBJ2-7	once	TRBD2	TGTGCCAGCAGCTCTCTAGCGGGACCCTACGAGCAGTACTTC	CASSSLAGPYEQYF
TRBV7-2	TRBJ1-2	-	-	TGTGCCAGCAGCGCCCCAGGGTCGCCCAGCCTCTATGGCTACACCTTC	CASSAPGSPSLYGYTF
TRBV7-9	TRBJ1-1	-	-	TGTGCCAGCAGCTTGATACAGGCGAACACTGAAGCTTTCTTT	CASSLIQANTEAFF
TRBV6-5	TRBJ1-1	-	TRBD1	TGTGCCGGACAACAGGGGAGGAACACTGAAGCTTTCTTT	CAGQQGRNTEAFF
TRBV5-4	TRBJ2-1	-	TRBD2	TGTGCCAGCAGCTCCTGGACTAGGCCATCGTACAATGAGCAGTTCTTC	CASSSWTRPSYNEQFF
TRBV2	TRBJ1-6	-	-	TGTGCCAGCACCCAAGAGGGAGGCTCCTATAATTCACCCCTCCACTTT	CASTQEGGSYNSPLHF
TRBV5-1	TRBJ1-5	-	TRBD1	TGCGCCAGCAGCCTAACAGGGGACCTTCAGCCCCAGCATTTT	CASSLTGDLQPQHF
TRBV3-1/TRBV3-2	TRBJ2-7	once	TRBD1	TGTGCCAGCAGCGTCGGACAGGGCCCCTCAAGCTCCTACGAGCAGTACTTC	CASSVGQGPSSSYEQYF
TRBV30	TRBJ1-1	-	TRBD1	TGTGCCTGGAGCGTCGGACAGGCAAGCACTGAAGCTTTCTTT	CAWSVGQASTEAFF
TRBV7-9	TRBJ1-1	-	TRBD1	TGTGCCAGCAGCTTAGCACAGGGGGTTACCACTGAAGCTTTCTTT	CASSLAQGVTTEAFF
TRBV19	TRBJ1-2	once	-	TGTGCCAGTAGTCCCTGGACAGAAGACTATGGCTACACCTTC	CASSPWTEDYGYTF
TRBV6-2/TRBV6-3	TRBJ2-3	once	-	TGTGCCAGCAGTGCACTAGAGGGCACAGATACGCAGTATTTT	CASSALEGTDTQYF
TRBV4-3	TRBJ1-6	-	-	TGCGCCAGCAGCCAAGACAGGGGAGCGTATAATTCACCCCTCCACTTT	CASSQDRGAYNSPLHF
TRBV10-3	TRBJ1-3	-	TRBD1	TGTGCCATCAGTGAGGGACAGGGGGCCATTGGAAACACCATATATTTT	CAISEGQGAIGNTIYF
TRBV4-1	TRBJ2-7	-	-	TGCGCCAGCAGCCAAGAGTTAGCCTACGAGCAGTACTTC	CASSQELAYEQYF
TRBV21-1	TRBJ1-3	-	-	TGTGCCAGCAGCCCCCGCTTCGGACAGGCGCATTCCTGGAACACCATATATTTT	CASSPRFGQAHSWNTIYF
TRBV19	TRBJ2-1	-	-	TGTGCCAGTAGTCCGAGCTCCTACAATGAGCAGTTCTTC	CASSPSSYNEQFF
TRBV30	TRBJ2-3	few	-	TGTGCCTGCTTAAGCACAGGATACACAGATACGCAGTATTTT	CACLSTGYTDTQYF
TRBV7-6	TRBJ1-1	-	TRBD1	TGTGCCAGCAGCTTAGGGAGGGGGCAAGGGAACACTGAAGCTTTCTTT	CASSLGRGQGNTEAFF
TRBV18	TRBJ1-1	-	-	TGTGCCAGCTCACCGCCGGGACAACACATGAACACTGAAGCTTTCTTT	CASSPPGQHMNTEAFF
TRBV6-5	TRBJ1-3	-	-	TGTGCCAGCAGTTATGTCCTTGGAGGGGGAAACACCATATATTTT	CASSYVLGGGNTIYF
TRBV2	TRBJ2-1	once	TRBD2	TGTGCCAGCAGTGTCGGGACTAGTCTATACAATGAGCAGTTCTTC	CASSVGTSLYNEQFF
TRBV6-6	TRBJ2-5	-	TRBD2	TGTGCGGTAGCGGGCCAAGAGACCCAGTACTTC	CAVAGQETQYF
TRBV29-1	TRBJ2-3	-	TRBD1	TGCAGCGCAGACAGGGGCACAGATACGCAGTATTTT	CSADRGTDTQYF
TRBV12-3/TRBV12-4	TRBJ1-4	-	TRBD1	TGTGCCAGCATGGACAGGGGTAATGAAAAACTGTTTTTT	CASMDRGNEKLFF
TRBV6-1	TRBJ1-5	-	TRBD1	TGTGCCAGCAGTGATGTATACCAGGGGGTTTGGGGCAATCAGCCCCAGCATTTT	CASSDVYQGVWGNQPQHF
TRBV14	TRBJ2-7	-	TRBD1	TGTGCCAGCAGCCAACGGACAGGGCCTAAACCCTACGAGCAGTACTTC	CASSQRTGPKPYEQYF
TRBV27	TRBJ1-2	once	TRBD1	TGTGCCAGCAGTTCACAGGGGGCAGAGGGCTATGGCTACACCTTC	CASSSQGAEGYGYTF
TRBV6-1	TRBJ2-7	-	TRBD1	TGTGCCAGCAGTGCCCGAGGGACAGGGGATAGCAACGAGCAGTACTTC	CASSARGTGDSNEQYF
TRBV10-3	TRBJ1-5	-	-	TGTGCCATCAGTGATAATGAACGGAATCAGCCCCAGCATTTT	CAISDNERNQPQHF